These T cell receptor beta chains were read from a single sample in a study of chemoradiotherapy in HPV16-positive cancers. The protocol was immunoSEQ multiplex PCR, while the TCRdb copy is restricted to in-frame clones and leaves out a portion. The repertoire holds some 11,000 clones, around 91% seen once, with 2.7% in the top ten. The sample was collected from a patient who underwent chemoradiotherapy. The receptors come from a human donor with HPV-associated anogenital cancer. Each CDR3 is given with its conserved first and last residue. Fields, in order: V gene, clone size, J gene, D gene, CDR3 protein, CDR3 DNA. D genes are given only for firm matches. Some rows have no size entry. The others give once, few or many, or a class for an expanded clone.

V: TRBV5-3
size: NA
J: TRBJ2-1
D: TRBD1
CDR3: CARSLQDREPSSYNEQFF
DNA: TGTGCCAGAAGCTTGCAGGACAGGGAGCCGAGCTCCTACAATGAGCAGTTCTTC

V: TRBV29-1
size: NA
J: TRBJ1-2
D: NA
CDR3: CSVAGTSYGYTF
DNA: TGCAGCGTAGCCGGTACTTCCTATGGCTACACCTTC

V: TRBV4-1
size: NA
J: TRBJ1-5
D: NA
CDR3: CASSVGQLNQPQHF
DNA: TGCGCCAGCAGCGTCGGGCAGTTAAATCAGCCCCAGCATTTT

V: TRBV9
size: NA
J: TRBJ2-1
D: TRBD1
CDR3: CASSVYGTGHNEQFF
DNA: TGTGCCAGCAGCGTATACGGGACAGGTCACAATGAGCAGTTCTTC

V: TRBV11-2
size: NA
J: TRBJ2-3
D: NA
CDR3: CASSLRVAADTQYF
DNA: TGTGCCAGCAGCTTACGGGTAGCTGCAGATACGCAGTATTTT

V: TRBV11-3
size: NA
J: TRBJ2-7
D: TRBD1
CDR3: CASSPIPGTGKNEQYF
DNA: TGTGCCAGCAGCCCAATTCCCGGGACAGGGAAAAACGAGCAGTACTTC

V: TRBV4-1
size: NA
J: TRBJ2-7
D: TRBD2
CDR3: CASSQGLAGSYEQYF
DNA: TGCGCCAGCAGCCAAGGACTAGCGGGATCCTACGAGCAGTACTTC

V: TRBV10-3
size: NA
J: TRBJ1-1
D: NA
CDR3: CAIRTGRDTEAFF
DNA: TGTGCCATCAGGACAGGAAGGGACACTGAAGCTTTCTTT

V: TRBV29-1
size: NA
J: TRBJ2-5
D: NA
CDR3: CSAGGETQYF
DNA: TGCAGCGCCGGTGGTGAGACCCAGTACTTC

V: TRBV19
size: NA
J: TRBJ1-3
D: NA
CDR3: CASSKGGSGNTIYF
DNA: TGTGCCAGTAGTAAAGGGGGCTCTGGAAACACCATATATTTT

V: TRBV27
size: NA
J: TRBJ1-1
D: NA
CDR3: CASSLRQKGNTEAFF
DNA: TGTGCCAGCAGTTTACGACAAAAGGGTAACACTGAAGCTTTCTTT

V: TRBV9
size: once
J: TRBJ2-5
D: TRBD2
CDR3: CASSGSGGPRETQYF
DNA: TGTGCCAGCAGTGGCTCGGGAGGGCCTCGGGAGACCCAGTACTTC

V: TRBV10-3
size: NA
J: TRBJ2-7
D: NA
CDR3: CAISESVPGSEQYF
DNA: TGTGCCATCAGTGAGTCGGTCCCAGGTAGCGAGCAGTACTTC

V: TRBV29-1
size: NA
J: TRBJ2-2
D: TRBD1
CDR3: CSVGSGGLRTGELFF
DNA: TGCAGCGTTGGGTCAGGGGGCTTGCGCACCGGGGAGCTGTTTTTT

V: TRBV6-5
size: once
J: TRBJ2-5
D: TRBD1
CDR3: CASRTGRETQYF
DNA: TGTGCCAGCAGGACAGGGAGAGAGACCCAGTACTTC

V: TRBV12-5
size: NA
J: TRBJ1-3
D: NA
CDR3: CASGPDDSGNTIYF
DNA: TGTGCTAGTGGACCTGATGACTCTGGAAACACCATATATTTT

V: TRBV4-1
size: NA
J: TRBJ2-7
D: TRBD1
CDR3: CASSYPGQGKYEQYF
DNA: TGCGCCAGCAGCTACCCGGGACAGGGCAAATACGAGCAGTACTTC

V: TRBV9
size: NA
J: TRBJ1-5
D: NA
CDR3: CASSVGATDNQPQHF
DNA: TGTGCCAGCAGCGTAGGAGCCACCGACAATCAGCCCCAGCATTTT

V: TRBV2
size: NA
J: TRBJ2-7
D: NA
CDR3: CASSEVASSYEQYF
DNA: TGTGCCAGCAGTGAAGTGGCCTCTAGCTACGAGCAGTACTTC

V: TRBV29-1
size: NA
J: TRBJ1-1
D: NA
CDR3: CSVERGITEAFF
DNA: TGCAGCGTTGAGCGGGGGATTACTGAAGCTTTCTTT

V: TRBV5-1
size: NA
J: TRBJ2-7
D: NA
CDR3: CASSWETTYEQYF
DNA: TGCGCCAGCAGCTGGGAAACTACCTACGAGCAGTACTTC

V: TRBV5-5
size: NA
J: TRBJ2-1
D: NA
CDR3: CASSLVVGYNEQFF
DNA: TGTGCCAGCAGCTTGGTTGTGGGCTACAATGAGCAGTTCTTC

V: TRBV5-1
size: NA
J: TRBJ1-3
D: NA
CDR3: CASSSDRSSSGNTIYF
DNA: TGCGCCAGCAGCTCTGACAGATCAAGCTCTGGAAACACCATATATTTT

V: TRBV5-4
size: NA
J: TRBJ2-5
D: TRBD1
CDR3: CASSKYRGRETQYF
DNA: TGTGCCAGCAGCAAGTACAGGGGGAGGGAGACCCAGTACTTC

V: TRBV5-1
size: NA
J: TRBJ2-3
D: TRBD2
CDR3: CASSLSGTGTDTQYF
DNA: TGCGCCAGCAGCTTAAGCGGGACGGGCACAGATACGCAGTATTTT

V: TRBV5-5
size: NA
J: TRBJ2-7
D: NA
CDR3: CASSFDGYYEQYF
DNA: TGTGCCAGCAGCTTTGATGGTTACTACGAGCAGTACTTC

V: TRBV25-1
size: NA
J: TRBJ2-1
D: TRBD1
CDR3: CASSESQGASLGNEQFF
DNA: TGTGCCAGCAGTGAATCACAGGGGGCGAGTTTGGGCAATGAGCAGTTCTTC

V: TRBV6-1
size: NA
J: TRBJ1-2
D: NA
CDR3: CASSESRVTF
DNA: TGTGCCAGCAGTGAGTCAAGGGTCACCTTC

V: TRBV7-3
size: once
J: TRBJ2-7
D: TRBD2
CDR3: CASSPNPGTSGAEQYF
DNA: TGTGCCAGCAGTCCAAACCCCGGGACTAGCGGGGCCGAGCAGTACTTC

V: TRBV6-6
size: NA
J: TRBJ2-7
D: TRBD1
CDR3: CASSYPTGVTSYEQYF
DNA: TGTGCCAGCAGTTACCCTACAGGGGTTACCTCCTACGAGCAGTACTTC

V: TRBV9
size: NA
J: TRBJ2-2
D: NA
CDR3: CASSVTVVGELFF
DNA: TGTGCCAGCAGCGTTACGGTTGTCGGGGAGCTGTTTTTT

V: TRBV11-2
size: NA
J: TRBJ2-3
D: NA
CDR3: CASSLDPGTDTQYF
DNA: TGTGCCAGCAGCTTAGATCCCGGCACAGATACGCAGTATTTT

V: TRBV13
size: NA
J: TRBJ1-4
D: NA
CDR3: CASSTQGLTNEKLFF
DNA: TGTGCCAGCAGCACACAGGGTTTGACTAATGAAAAACTGTTTTTT

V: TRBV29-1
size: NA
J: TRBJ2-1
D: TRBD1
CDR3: CSVGQGDREQFF
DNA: TGCAGCGTGGGACAGGGGGATCGGGAGCAGTTCTTC

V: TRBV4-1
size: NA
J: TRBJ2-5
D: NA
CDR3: CASSQLDPKTQYF
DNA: TGCGCCAGCAGCCAACTTGATCCGAAGACCCAGTACTTC

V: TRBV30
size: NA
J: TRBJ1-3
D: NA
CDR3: CAWSDGYSGNTIYF
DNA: TGTGCCTGGAGTGACGGTTACTCTGGAAACACCATATATTTT

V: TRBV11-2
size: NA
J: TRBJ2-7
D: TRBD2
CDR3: CASSLDHSGSYEQYF
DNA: TGTGCCAGCAGCTTAGATCATAGCGGGAGTTACGAGCAGTACTTC

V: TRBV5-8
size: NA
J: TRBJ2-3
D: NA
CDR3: CASSFSSDRTDTQYF
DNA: TGTGCCAGCAGCTTTTCTAGCGACCGCACAGATACGCAGTATTTT

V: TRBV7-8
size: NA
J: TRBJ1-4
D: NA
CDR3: CASSLAFPVGEKLFF
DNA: TGTGCCAGCAGCTTAGCATTCCCAGTGGGTGAAAAACTGTTTTTT

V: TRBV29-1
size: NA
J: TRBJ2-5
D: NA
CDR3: CSVVGRRETQYF
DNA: TGCAGCGTTGTTGGTAGAAGGGAGACCCAGTACTTC

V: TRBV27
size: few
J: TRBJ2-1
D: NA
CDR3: CASSLGGFGGEQFF
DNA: TGTGCCAGCAGTTTGGGGGGTTTCGGCGGAGAGCAGTTCTTC